This T cell receptor beta chain was recorded in a study of blood T cell repertoires in COVID-19. Study information: Some COVID-19 samples were acute and others convalescent; all came from the United States, Italy and Spain. In each case, the material was cDNA or gDNA derived from T cells, B-cell-depleted T cells, or PBMCs.

V lost 6 bases and J lost 6; bases outside the gene matches: 9. CDR1 and CDR2 from the germline V gene are MNHEY and SMNVEV (reference sequence). The CDR3 consists of 14 residues. Under the authors' procedure: Amplified reference gene primers provided the basis for estimating nucleated cell counts. Assay used: immunoSEQ multiplex PCR; TCRdb lists only in-frame clones, some missing. V and J calls plus clone size are reproduced from that table; the DNA served to infer D and trimming. The profile covers 50,000 or so clones, with 85% to 90% appearing a single time and less than 15% taken by the ten largest.

Input material: peripheral blood. The TCR originated in a man aged 55 to 69 with active COVID-19. The rearrangement uses TRBV27 and TRBJ2-7, with 9 bases that match TRBD1. The CDR3 spells CASRPGQGLTEQYF. CDR3 sequence (DNA): TGTGCCAGCAGGCCGGGACAGGGACTTACCGAGCAGTACTTC.